A selection of T cell receptor beta chains follows, all from one sample in a study of T cell changes during pregnancy in multiple sclerosis. Assay: immunoSEQ multiplex PCR; the TCRdb copy retains only in-frame clones and omits some. This table holds approximately 49,000 clones, nearly 90% found once. The material was peripheral blood, obtained after pregnancy. The receptors here all came from a female donor in good health, enrolled as a control in a pregnancy study. Both conserved end residues are part of each CDR3. D genes are given only for firm matches. Some rows have no size entry. The others give once, few or many, or a class for an expanded clone.

V gene	clone size	J gene	D gene	CDR3 protein	CDR3 DNA
TRBV30	.	TRBJ2-5	TRBD2	CAWRLAGGETQYF	TGTGCCTGGAGGCTAGCGGGAGGGGAGACCCAGTACTTC
TRBV7-3	.	TRBJ1-6	TRBD1	CASSVTGGSDSPLHF	TGTGCCAGCAGCGTTACAGGGGGTTCTGATTCACCCCTCCACTTT
TRBV19	.	TRBJ1-5	TRBD1	CASSTTGGSYYSNQPQHF	TGTGCCAGTAGTACTACAGGGGGCTCCTATTATAGCAATCAGCCCCAGCATTTT
TRBV4-1	.	TRBJ2-7	TRBD1	CASSQVGTGPYEQYF	TGCGCCAGCAGCCAAGTGGGGACAGGGCCCTACGAGCAGTACTTC
TRBV4-3	.	TRBJ1-5	.	CASSQRWGENQPQHF	TGCGCCAGCAGCCAAAGGTGGGGGGAGAACCAGCCCCAGCATTTT
TRBV4-3	.	TRBJ1-4	TRBD1	CASSQGTGEGEKLFF	TGCGCCAGCAGCCAAGGCACAGGGGAAGGGGAAAAACTGTTTTTT
TRBV29-1	.	TRBJ2-5	.	CSVATETQYF	TGCAGCGTTGCTACCGAGACCCAGTACTTC
TRBV11-3	.	TRBJ1-2	TRBD1	CASSYRGQVDGYTF	TGTGCCAGCAGCTACCGAGGACAGGTTGATGGCTACACCTTC
TRBV6-1	.	TRBJ2-7	TRBD1	CASSGGTGEAYEQYF	TGTGCCAGCAGTGGTGGGACAGGGGAAGCCTACGAGCAGTACTTC
TRBV7-9	.	TRBJ2-7	TRBD1	CASRPGGTGAHEQYF	TGTGCCAGCAGACCGGGCGGGACAGGGGCCCACGAGCAGTACTTC
TRBV28	.	TRBJ1-1	.	CASSLTVGNTEAFF	TGTGCCAGCAGCCTGACAGTTGGGAACACTGAAGCTTTCTTT
TRBV10-2	once	TRBJ2-3	.	CASSESGRGSADTQYF	TGCGCCAGCAGTGAGTCCGGCAGGGGATCGGCAGATACGCAGTATTTT
TRBV5-6	.	TRBJ2-1	TRBD2	CASIALAGVGSSYNEQFF	TGTGCCAGCATCGCACTAGCGGGAGTGGGAAGCTCCTACAATGAGCAGTTCTTC
TRBV19	.	TRBJ2-4	.	CASTPSLAAAKNIQYF	TGTGCCAGTACCCCCTCTTTGGCGGCAGCCAAAAACATTCAGTACTTC
TRBV2	.	TRBJ1-6	.	CASSEERQDSSPLHF	TGTGCCAGCAGTGAAGAACGGCAGGACAGTTCACCCCTCCACTTT
TRBV2	.	TRBJ2-3	.	CASSEGLMRDTQYF	TGTGCCAGCAGTGAGGGACTTATGCGGGATACGCAGTATTTT
TRBV19	.	TRBJ1-2	TRBD1	CASSTPGQGDYGYTF	TGTGCCAGTAGTACCCCGGGACAGGGAGACTATGGCTACACCTTC
TRBV6-5	.	TRBJ2-7	.	CASSSIGTPTYEQYF	TGTGCCAGCAGTTCCATTGGGACACCTACCTACGAGCAGTACTTC
TRBV27	few	TRBJ1-1	TRBD1	CASSYRGATEAFF	TGTGCCAGCAGTTACAGGGGGGCCACTGAAGCTTTCTTT
TRBV2	.	TRBJ1-2	.	CASSEARGGGSNYGYTF	TGTGCCAGCAGTGAAGCGCGTGGGGGGGGATCTAACTATGGCTACACCTTC
TRBV27	.	TRBJ2-6	.	CASSFRNISNPPGANVLTF	TGTGCCAGCAGTTTCCGGAACATTAGCAACCCCCCTGGGGCCAACGTCCTGACTTTC
TRBV11-2	.	TRBJ2-5	.	CASSRLTGSETQYF	TGTGCCAGCAGCCGACTCACAGGGTCCGAGACCCAGTACTTC
TRBV27	.	TRBJ1-1	TRBD1	CASRPTTGGPMNTEAFF	TGTGCCAGCAGACCGACAACAGGGGGCCCCATGAACACTGAAGCTTTCTTT
TRBV6-1	.	TRBJ2-3	TRBD1	CATRVQDRSTDTQYF	TGTGCCACCAGGGTCCAGGACAGGAGCACAGATACGCAGTATTTT
TRBV5-5	.	TRBJ2-5	TRBD2	CASSQRTSGERRETQYF	TGTGCCAGCAGCCAAAGGACTAGCGGGGAGCGCCGGGAGACCCAGTACTTC
TRBV6-1	once	TRBJ1-2	.	CASSETDHGYTF	TGTGCCAGCAGTGAAACAGACCATGGCTACACCTTC
TRBV7-9	.	TRBJ2-1	.	CASSPERVGNNEQFF	TGTGCCAGCAGCCCGGAACGGGTCGGGAACAATGAGCAGTTCTTC
TRBV7-2	once	TRBJ2-3	TRBD1	CASSISTGLSTDTQYF	TGTGCCAGCAGCATTTCGACAGGGTTGAGCACAGATACGCAGTATTTT
TRBV7-3	.	TRBJ2-2	.	CASSLLAGQSTGELFF	TGTGCCAGCAGCTTATTGGCCGGACAGAGCACCGGGGAGCTGTTTTTT
TRBV19	.	TRBJ1-5	TRBD1	CASSTTLRTGSNQPQHF	TGTGCCAGTAGTACGACCCTCCGGACAGGTAGCAATCAGCCCCAGCATTTT
TRBV19	.	TRBJ1-2	.	CASSIDPRGLIGGGYTF	TGTGCCAGTAGTATAGATCCCCGCGGTCTGATAGGCGGGGGCTACACCTTC
TRBV7-9	.	TRBJ1-1	.	CASSLFGNTEAFF	TGTGCCAGCAGCTTATTCGGGAACACTGAAGCTTTCTTT
TRBV9	.	TRBJ2-7	TRBD2	CASSPRSGVVSYEQYF	TGTGCCAGCAGCCCTCGGAGCGGGGTGGTTTCCTACGAGCAGTACTTC
TRBV5-1	.	TRBJ2-7	.	CASTHGSNNPYEQYF	TGCGCCAGCACCCACGGGTCGAATAATCCCTACGAGCAGTACTTC
TRBV23-1	.	TRBJ1-1	.	CASSQYWQVEGNTEAFF	TGCGCCAGCAGTCAATATTGGCAGGTTGAGGGCAACACTGAAGCTTTCTTT
TRBV9	.	TRBJ1-6	.	CASSPEVQTNSPLHF	TGTGCCAGCAGCCCCGAGGTTCAGACCAATTCACCCCTCCACTTT
TRBV11-2	.	TRBJ2-6	.	CASSLEALGPNVLTF	TGTGCCAGCAGCTTAGAGGCTCTAGGCCCCAACGTCCTGACTTTC
TRBV19	.	TRBJ2-3	.	CASSEEARYGTQYF	TGTGCCAGTAGTGAGGAGGCCAGATACGGTACGCAGTATTTT
TRBV9	.	TRBJ2-1	.	CASSHRQLTPSYEQFF	TGTGCCAGCAGCCACCGCCAATTGACTCCTTCCTATGAGCAGTTCTTC
TRBV7-6	.	TRBJ2-1	.	CASSLAQGGGRYNEQFF	TGTGCCAGCAGCTTAGCGCAGGGAGGGGGAAGGTACAATGAGCAGTTCTTC
TRBV29-1	.	TRBJ2-5	.	CSVTAEQETQYF	TGCAGCGTCACAGCGGAGCAAGAGACCCAGTACTTC
TRBV9	.	TRBJ2-3	TRBD2	CASSVLAREGPNTQYF	TGTGCCAGCAGCGTATTGGCGCGGGAGGGCCCGAATACGCAGTATTTT
TRBV19	once	TRBJ2-7	TRBD2	CASSGRTSGIVPYEQYF	TGTGCCAGTAGTGGGCGGACTAGCGGGATCGTCCCCTACGAGCAGTACTTC